In this sample, the clone carrying this T cell receptor beta chain turned up many times. Antigen specificity is unknown. Molecular-barcoded quantitative 5'-RACE produced these TCR beta libraries. TCRdb fed the 5' RACE reads into MiXCR, producing one record per CDR3 protein. This sample carries some 9,400 distinct CDR3 sequences, around 6% of them seen once, and the ten largest clones take approximately 40%. The data originate from a study of CD8 T cells in ankylosing spondylitis. Study-wide findings and caveats: In ankylosing spondylitis patients, matched synovial fluid reportedly showed significant enrichment of disease-linked clones. In reactive arthritis synovial fluid and blood, some motif variants had been reported before.

The CDR3 sequence is 13 residues long. Germline-derived CDR1 and CDR2 are SGDLS and YYNGEE. Trimming pared 3 bases from V and 5 bases from J, leaving 11 bases between. This sequence joins TRBV9 and TRBJ1-2; tentatively, D is TRBD1 (5 bases). This sequence originates from a female donor with ankylosing spondylitis or in good health (not recorded which). What was sequenced was blood, either unsorted or a sorted T cell fraction (not recorded which). In DNA form, the CDR3 reads TGTGCCAGCAGCGCGGCGGGGGGGTATGGCTACACCTTC. Its protein is CASSAAGGYGYTF.